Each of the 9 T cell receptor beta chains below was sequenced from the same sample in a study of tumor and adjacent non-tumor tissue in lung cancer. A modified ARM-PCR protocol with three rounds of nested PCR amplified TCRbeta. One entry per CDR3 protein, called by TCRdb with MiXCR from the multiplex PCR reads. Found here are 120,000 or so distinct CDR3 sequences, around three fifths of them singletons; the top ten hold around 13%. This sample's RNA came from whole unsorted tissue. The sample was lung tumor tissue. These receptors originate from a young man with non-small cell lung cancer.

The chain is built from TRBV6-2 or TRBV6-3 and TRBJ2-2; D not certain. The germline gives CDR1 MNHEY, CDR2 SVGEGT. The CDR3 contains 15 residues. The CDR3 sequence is CACSYDQELTGELFF. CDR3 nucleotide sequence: TGTGCATGCAGTTACGACCAGGAGCTGACCGGGGAGCTGTTTTTT.

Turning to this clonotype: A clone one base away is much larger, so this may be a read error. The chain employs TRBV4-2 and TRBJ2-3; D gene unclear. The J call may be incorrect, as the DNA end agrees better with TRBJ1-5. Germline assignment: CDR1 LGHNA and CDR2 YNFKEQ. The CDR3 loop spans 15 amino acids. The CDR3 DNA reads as TGTGCCAGCAGCGTTAGCGGGGTTAGCACAGATACGCAGCATTTT. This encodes CASSVSGVSTDTQHF.

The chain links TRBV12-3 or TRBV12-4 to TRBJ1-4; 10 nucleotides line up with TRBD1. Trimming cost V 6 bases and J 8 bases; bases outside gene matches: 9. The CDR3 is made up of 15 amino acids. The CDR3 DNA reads TGTGCCAGCAGAGCAACCGGGACAGGGGACGAAAAACTGTTTTTT. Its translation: CASRATGTGDEKLFF.

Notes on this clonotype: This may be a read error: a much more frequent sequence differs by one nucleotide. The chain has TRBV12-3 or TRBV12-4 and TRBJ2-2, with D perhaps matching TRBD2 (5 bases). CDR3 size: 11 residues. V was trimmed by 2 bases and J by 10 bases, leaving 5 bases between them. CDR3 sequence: CASSLREELFF. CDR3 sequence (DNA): TGTGCCAGCAGTTTACGGGAGGAGCTGTTTTTT.

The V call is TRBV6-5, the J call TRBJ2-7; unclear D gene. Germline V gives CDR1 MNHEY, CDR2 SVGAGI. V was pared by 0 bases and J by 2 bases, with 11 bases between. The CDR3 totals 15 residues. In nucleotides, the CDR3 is TGTGCCAGCAGTTACTCGGTGTCGGGTGCCTACGAGCAGTACTTC. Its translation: CASSYSVSGAYEQYF.

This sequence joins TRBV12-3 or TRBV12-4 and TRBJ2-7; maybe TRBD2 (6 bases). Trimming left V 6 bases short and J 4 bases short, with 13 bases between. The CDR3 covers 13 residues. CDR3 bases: TGTGCCAGCAGACGCGGGGCTGTATACGAGCAGTACTTC. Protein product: CASRRGAVYEQYF.

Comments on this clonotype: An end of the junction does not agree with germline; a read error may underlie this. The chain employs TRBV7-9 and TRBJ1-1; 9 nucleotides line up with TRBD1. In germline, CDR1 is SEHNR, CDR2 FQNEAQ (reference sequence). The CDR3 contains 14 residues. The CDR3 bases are TGTGCCAGCAGCCCACAGGGGGCGAAGACTGAAACTTTCTTT. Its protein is CASSPQGAKTETFF.

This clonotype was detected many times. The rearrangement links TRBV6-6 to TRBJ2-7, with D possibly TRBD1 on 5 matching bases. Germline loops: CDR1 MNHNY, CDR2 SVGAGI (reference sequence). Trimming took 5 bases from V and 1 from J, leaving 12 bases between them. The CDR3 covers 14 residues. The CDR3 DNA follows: TGTGCCAGCAGTAGGGGAACCGCATCCTACGAGCAGTACTTC. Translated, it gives CASSRGTASYEQYF.

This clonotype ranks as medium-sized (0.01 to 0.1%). The CDR3 here is CASSLDIYSGGETQYF. CDR3 sequence (DNA): TGTGCCAGCAGCTTAGATATCTACTCGGGGGGAGAGACCCAGTACTTC. This chain links TRBV11-1 with TRBJ2-5; 7 bases agree with TRBD2. The CDR3 contains 16 residues. V shed 1 base and J 4 bases; nucleotides not matched to a gene: 9. Germline-derived CDR1 and CDR2 are SGHAT and FQDESV (reference sequence).